The clone carrying this T cell receptor (beta chain) was observed a few times. In the authors' methods: Researchers report that nucleated cell counts were estimated from reference gene primer amplification. The method was immunoSEQ multiplex PCR; TCRdb's version includes in-frame clones alone and lacks a portion of them. V and J calls and clone size follow that table, whereas D and trimming were derived from the DNA. Among some 340,000 clones, around 80% were seen once, and the ten largest hold around 3%. The data are from a study of blood T cell repertoires in COVID-19. Study details: Samples came from the United States, Italy and Spain, spanning acute and convalescent COVID-19. T cells, B-cell-depleted T cells, or PBMCs supplied cDNA or gDNA.

CDR3 length equals 12 residues. V dropped 5 bases and J dropped 6 bases, with 11 bases sitting between them. CDR1 is MDHEN, CDR2 SYDVKM, per germline. Sequenced input: peripheral blood. This receptor was identified in a man aged 25 to 40 with active or convalescent COVID-19. This chain links TRBV28 with TRBJ2-7, with D hard to call. The CDR3 nucleotides read TGTGCCAGCAGTCTTCGCCCGGGCGAGCAGTACTTC. Protein sequence: CASSLRPGEQYF.